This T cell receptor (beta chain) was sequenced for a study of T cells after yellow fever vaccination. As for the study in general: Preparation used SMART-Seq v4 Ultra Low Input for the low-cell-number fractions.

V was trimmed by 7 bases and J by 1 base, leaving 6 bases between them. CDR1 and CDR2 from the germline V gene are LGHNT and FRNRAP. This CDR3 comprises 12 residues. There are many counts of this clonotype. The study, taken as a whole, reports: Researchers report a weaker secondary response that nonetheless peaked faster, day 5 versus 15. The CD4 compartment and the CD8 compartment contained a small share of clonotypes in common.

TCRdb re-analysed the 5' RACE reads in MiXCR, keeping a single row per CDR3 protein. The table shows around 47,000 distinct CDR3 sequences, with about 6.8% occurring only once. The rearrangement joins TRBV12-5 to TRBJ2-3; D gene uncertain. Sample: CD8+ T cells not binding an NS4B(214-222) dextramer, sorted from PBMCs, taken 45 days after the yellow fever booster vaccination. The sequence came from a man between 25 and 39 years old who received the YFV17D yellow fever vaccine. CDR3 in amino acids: CASDDRTDTQYF. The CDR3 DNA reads TGTGCTAGTGACGACCGCACAGATACGCAGTATTTT. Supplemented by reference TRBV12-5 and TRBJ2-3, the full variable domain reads DARVTQTPRHKVTEMGQEVTMRCQPILGHNTVFWYRQTMMQGLELLAYFRNRAPLDDSGMPKDRFSAEMPDATLATLKIQPSEPRDSAVYFCASDDRTDTQYFGPGTRLTVL.